This T cell receptor (beta chain) was captured by sequencing in a study of cytomegalovirus exposure and HLA in healthy donors. This CDR3 spans 19 amino acids. CDR1 and CDR2 from the germline V gene are SEHNR and FQNEAQ (reference sequence). Germline trimming cut 5 bases from V and 0 bases from J; bases unmatched to any gene: 12. A word on this clone: This sample includes further DNA sequences coding for the same CDR3.

PCR employed 60 Vbeta and 13 Jbeta primers. Produced via immunoSEQ multiplex PCR; TCRdb's table is partial and in-frame only. The profile shows some 140,000 clones, roughly 80% of them singletons. The chain combines TRBV7-9 with TRBJ2-7; 14 nucleotides align to TRBD2. Specimen: PBMCs. This receptor was obtained from a female donor in good health and CMV-seronegative. This CDR3 reads CASSRGLAGASPSSYEQYF. CDR3 in DNA: TGTGCCAGCAGCAGGGGACTAGCGGGGGCCTCACCTAGCTCCTACGAGCAGTACTTC.